This TCR beta chain was recorded in a study of T-cell reconstitution after alpha-beta-depleted transplantation in children (dated by TCRdb to between 2015 and 2016). The study in broad terms: The study quantitatively tracked T-cell immune reconstitution after TCRalphabeta/CD19-depleted allogeneic hematopoietic cell transplantation in children using TCR repertoire profiling.

CDR1 is given as SEHNR and CDR2 as FQNEAQ, both from the germline V gene (reference sequence). The CDR3 runs 15 amino acids, cysteine and phenylalanine included. Only the CDR3 part of the read is kept: 45 bases, read in frame from the first base. Cut back by 6 bases and 3 bases, the V and J ends lie 15 bases apart. Libraries were prepared through PCR. The instrument given in TCRdb is Illumina HiSeq 2500. TCR libraries were prepared with molecular barcoding, using unique molecular identifiers to normalize TCRbeta repertoire quantification. TCRdb trimmed public reads at Q25 via fastp, called clones via MiXCR and kept in-frame beta chains. Rows are combined by CDR3 protein, so each entry shows the most common genes and DNA. This sample has almost 500,000 distinct CDR3 sequences in its table, and over 9.5% of those were observed once. In total, the top ten clones hold around 2% of the sample. Per the publication, the treatment or condition label means: allogeneic hematopoietic cell transplantation with graft depleted of TCRalphabeta T cells and CD19 B cells. Transplant recipients were children who received TCRalphabeta/CD19-depleted allogeneic hematopoietic cell grafts.

Paper-wide results and their limitations: About two months after transplant, the apparently early recovery of alphabetaT-cell counts reportedly depended on just several hundred clones that had expanded rapidly and came from non-depleted graft cells. Over subsequent months, a decline in hyperexpanded clone frequencies was noted, and after one year, T-cell counts and TCRbeta diversity were mostly ascribed to newly produced T cells. In some patients, the high TCRbeta diversity seen at day 60 was put down to recipient T cells and intrathymic progenitors that had survived conditioning.

This clonotype was found many times. It lacks a known antigen. Base-call qualities are not available, and no considerably larger clone is one nucleotide away. The chain is assembled from TRBV7-9 and TRBJ2-1; TRBD2 is possibly the D segment (6 matching bases). Here the sequenced sample was PBMCs, taken before TCRalphabeta/CD19-depleted stem cell transplant. This TCR was recovered from a child aged 2 to 10 with inherited bone marrow failure, due to receive a stem cell transplant. The DNA reads TGTGCCAGCAGACCCGGGACTGGACTCTACAATGAGCAGTTCTTC. Translated, it reads CASRPGTGLYNEQFF.